This is a list of T cell receptor beta chains from one sample in a study of T cell clones after liver transplantation. This table comes from immunoSEQ multiplex PCR, and its TCRdb copy is limited to in-frame clones, with some not included. The table includes tens of thousands of clones, 80% detected once. Sample: CD4+ T cells from blood, taken 12 months after liver transplant. Every receptor here comes from a human patient who received a liver transplant. A subset of T cells may come from the graft donor. CDR3s leave out the opening cysteine and the closing phenylalanine or tryptophan.

>11|TRBV5-1
ASRLEPLETQY
>13|TRBV6-5
ASSYSPLLVNEQF
>14|TRBV15
ATSRDKQPRRETQY
>14|TRBV28
ASSRRTVYSNQPQH
>13|TRBV5-1
ASSLGSGRTDEQF
>13|TRBV9
ASSVDSRDTDTQY
>13|TRBV5-4
ASKGLAGGDGELF
>14|TRBV5-1
ASSLSVQGRRNTIY
>11|TRBV29-1
SVMTGGTYEQY
>12|TRBV29-1
SVEGGLRLNEQF
>14|TRBV11-2
ASSPTRGPLYNEQF
>13|TRBV5-1
ASSVAGPNTGELF
>13|TRBV2
APGGMASGRETQY
>13|TRBV4-1
ASSQGLDSVTEAF
>14|TRBV19
ASIRHGTVSGNTIY
>14|TRBV7-9
ASIPRPREDGGELF
>12|TRBV7-2
ASSPSRAGTEAF
>12|TRBV5-4
ASSSGGIQGEQF
>14|TRBV2
ASSSRDRGPNQPQH
>16|TRBV19
ASSYAGTGFSGANVLT
>12|TRBV7-9
ASSPKRDRGPPF
>10|TRBV2
ASSEAGAVPH
>10|TRBV6-5
ASSAPSYEQY
>16|TRBV5-4
ASSFTGSLGRGSYEQY
>15|TRBV5-1
ASTPNPGGSSYNEQF
>12|TRBV7-9
ASSLGPGGATQY
>11|TRBV2
ASSEPGPYEQY
>12|TRBV5-1
ASSLEGSYNEQF
>13|TRBV5-1
ASSYEAGVTGELF
>13|TRBV6-1
ASRGVVGSRSEAF
>13|TRBV11-3
ASSAQGGMNTEAF
>11|TRBV4-1
ASSPRESQPQH
>14|TRBV5-1
ASSFIPGRSTDTQY
>13|TRBV7-2
ASSLGGYSNQPQH
>10|TRBV10-3
AISEREYEQY
>12|TRBV7-9
ASSLLPPRNEQF
>14|TRBV6-5
ASSSNGDSGTGELF
>13|TRBV18
ASSLGLASYNEQF
>12|TRBV7-7
ASSSTSNDNEQF
>14|TRBV10-2
ASSADEREGPDTQY
>14|TRBV7-8
ASILGGTGDVGELF
>13|TRBV4-1
ASSQGLPLSYEQY
>11|TRBV5-8
ASTDSPQETQY
>11|TRBV10-3
AISRGLDETQY
>12|TRBV5-4
ASSLGPADQPQH
>12|TRBV9
ASSRTGSNQPQH
>11|TRBV19
ASSARWSYEQY
>13|TRBV5-4
ASSPGGSENYGYT
>12|TRBV9
ASSTSGQGYEQY
>16|TRBV7-6
ASSLVWLAGPKTGELF
>9|TRBV2
ASSEVLEQY
>12|TRBV28
ASSGVGRLAEAF
>11|TRBV5-4
ASSHDSNTEAF
>13|TRBV6-4
ASSVGTGFPRELF
>13|TRBV27
ASSLSGPMNTEAF
>15|TRBV5-1
ASSPQGLAASTDTQY
>14|TRBV28
ASRPLPGARNTEAF
>12|TRBV28
ASSLSGAWYGYT
>12|TRBV11-1
ASSLDRSNTEAF